The rows below give T cell receptor beta chains drawn from one sample of a study of a mutant IDH1 vaccine in newly diagnosed glioma. This table comes from immunoSEQ multiplex PCR, and its TCRdb copy is limited to in-frame clones, with some not included. The repertoire holds roughly 68,000 clones, with 65% to 75% as singletons. The antigens these receptors bind are not known. Specimen: PBMCs, collected from a glioma patient whose treatment included an IDH1 peptide vaccine. The source of these receptors is a man aged 50-59 years with glioma. CDR3s include the opening cysteine and the closing phenylalanine or tryptophan. A D gene is named only where the DNA matches it firmly. For some rows the clone size is stated as once, few or many, or as a class when expanded; others skip it.

TRBV15,TRBJ2-7,-,-,CATSRGQDHEQYF
TRBV5-1,TRBJ2-7,-,once,CASSLGQSYEQYF
TRBV9,TRBJ2-5,TRBD1,-,CASSVLTGGETQYF
TRBV27,TRBJ1-5,TRBD1,-,CASGRQGAMGLQPQHF
TRBV5-1,TRBJ2-4,-,-,CASSLTPLEAKNIQYF
TRBV28,TRBJ1-2,TRBD1,-,CASRSDRGPWGYTF
TRBV7-8,TRBJ1-2,-,few,CASSLGQGGLYGYTF
TRBV7-3,TRBJ2-3,-,-,CASSFRPGTDTQYF
TRBV5-1,TRBJ2-7,-,once,CANSLHGGEGIYEQYF
TRBV19,TRBJ1-6,-,-,CASSIRGTAGGELNSPLHF
TRBV5-4,TRBJ2-1,-,-,CASSRGSPTEGWNEQFF
TRBV2,TRBJ2-7,-,few,CASIKGYEQYF
TRBV5-4,TRBJ2-1,-,-,CASSPRTNNEQFF
TRBV10-3,TRBJ2-5,-,-,CAISESSVAWETQYF
TRBV4-1,TRBJ2-7,-,-,CASSQRDGTYEQYF
TRBV7-2,TRBJ2-3,TRBD2,-,CASRSTSSGGGDTQYF
TRBV6-1,TRBJ2-4,-,few,CASSEAGLAKNIQYF
TRBV30,TRBJ1-1,-,few,CAWSGGPTGANTEAFF
TRBV6-1,TRBJ2-5,-,-,CASSDALDSSRQETQYF
TRBV19,TRBJ2-1,-,-,CASSTGLDEQFF
TRBV6-1,TRBJ1-2,-,-,CASSEKTRGYTF